This section outlines one T cell receptor beta chain sequence together with its context. The antigen remains unidentified. Sequenced by immunoSEQ multiplex PCR; TCRdb stores in-frame clones only, minus some. The table shows under 50,000 clones, with 70% to 80% occurring only once. The data stem from a study of vaccination effects on CD4 cells after COVID-19. Study in general: Convalescent patient samples, from two individuals, date to 16 days and one week before vaccination. Study-wide findings and caveats: Late post-vaccination, clones induced by infection and those induced by vaccine underwent marked clonal contraction.

CDR1 is MNHEY, CDR2 SVGEGT, per germline. This CDR3 spans 16 amino acids. The V gene end was trimmed by 6 bases and the J gene end by 4 bases; junction bases not matched to a gene: 10. The culture ran for about eleven days before CD4+ T cells were isolated. This individual tested PCR-positive for SARS-CoV-2 infection between March and December 2020. Sequences were derived from CD4+ T cells from PBMCs cultured without peptide, sampled before COVID-19 vaccination. This receptor was obtained from a human donor who had a prior SARS-CoV-2 infection. The chain carries TRBV6-2 or TRBV6-3 and TRBJ2-3; 10 bases fit TRBD2. The CDR3 reads CASSHQREGLPDTQYF. The CDR3 DNA follows: TGTGCCAGCAGCCATCAGCGGGAGGGCCTTCCAGATACGCAGTATTTT.